This TCR beta chain was observed in a study of blood T cell repertoires in COVID-19. The CDR3 has 15 amino acids. Trimming took 4 bases from V and 3 from J, leaving 13 bases between them. Germline CDR1 and CDR2: SEHNR and FQNEAQ (reference sequence). Categorization into cohorts depended on clinical history that participants reported. The table came from immunoSEQ multiplex PCR; TCRdb's copy has only in-frame clones and leaves some out. The repertoire holds about 200,000 clones, with around 81% as singletons. Sequenced: PBMCs or T cells enriched from blood (not recorded which). The receptor was isolated from a middle-aged woman with acute COVID-19. The chain has TRBV7-9 and TRBJ1-3; a weak D match, TRBD1 (6 bases). The CDR3 loop reads CASSSVTGIGNTIYF. The CDR3 DNA is TGTGCCAGCAGCTCCGTGACAGGAATTGGAAACACCATATATTTT.